This T cell receptor beta chain comes out of a study of shared clonotypes between healthy human individuals. Only in-frame clones appear in the TCRdb table, and some are missing; sequencing was by immunoSEQ multiplex PCR. The sample holds about 2.4 million clones, approximately 94% seen once. The germline gives CDR1 SGHRS, CDR2 YFSETQ. This CDR3 has 15 residues. Trimming removed 3 bases from V and 1 base from J; junction bases left unmatched: 5. The origin of this receptor is a young man in good health. Some clones in this sample may be carry-over from other donors' samples. The chain carries TRBV5-1 and TRBJ1-1; 8 bases match TRBD1. Sequenced: naive CD4+ T cells from PBMCs. Subset in this sample: CD45RA+ positively selected. The CDR3 bases are TGCGCCAGCAGCTCCGGACAGGGAACGAACACTGAAGCTTTCTTT. It specifies CASSSGQGTNTEAFF.